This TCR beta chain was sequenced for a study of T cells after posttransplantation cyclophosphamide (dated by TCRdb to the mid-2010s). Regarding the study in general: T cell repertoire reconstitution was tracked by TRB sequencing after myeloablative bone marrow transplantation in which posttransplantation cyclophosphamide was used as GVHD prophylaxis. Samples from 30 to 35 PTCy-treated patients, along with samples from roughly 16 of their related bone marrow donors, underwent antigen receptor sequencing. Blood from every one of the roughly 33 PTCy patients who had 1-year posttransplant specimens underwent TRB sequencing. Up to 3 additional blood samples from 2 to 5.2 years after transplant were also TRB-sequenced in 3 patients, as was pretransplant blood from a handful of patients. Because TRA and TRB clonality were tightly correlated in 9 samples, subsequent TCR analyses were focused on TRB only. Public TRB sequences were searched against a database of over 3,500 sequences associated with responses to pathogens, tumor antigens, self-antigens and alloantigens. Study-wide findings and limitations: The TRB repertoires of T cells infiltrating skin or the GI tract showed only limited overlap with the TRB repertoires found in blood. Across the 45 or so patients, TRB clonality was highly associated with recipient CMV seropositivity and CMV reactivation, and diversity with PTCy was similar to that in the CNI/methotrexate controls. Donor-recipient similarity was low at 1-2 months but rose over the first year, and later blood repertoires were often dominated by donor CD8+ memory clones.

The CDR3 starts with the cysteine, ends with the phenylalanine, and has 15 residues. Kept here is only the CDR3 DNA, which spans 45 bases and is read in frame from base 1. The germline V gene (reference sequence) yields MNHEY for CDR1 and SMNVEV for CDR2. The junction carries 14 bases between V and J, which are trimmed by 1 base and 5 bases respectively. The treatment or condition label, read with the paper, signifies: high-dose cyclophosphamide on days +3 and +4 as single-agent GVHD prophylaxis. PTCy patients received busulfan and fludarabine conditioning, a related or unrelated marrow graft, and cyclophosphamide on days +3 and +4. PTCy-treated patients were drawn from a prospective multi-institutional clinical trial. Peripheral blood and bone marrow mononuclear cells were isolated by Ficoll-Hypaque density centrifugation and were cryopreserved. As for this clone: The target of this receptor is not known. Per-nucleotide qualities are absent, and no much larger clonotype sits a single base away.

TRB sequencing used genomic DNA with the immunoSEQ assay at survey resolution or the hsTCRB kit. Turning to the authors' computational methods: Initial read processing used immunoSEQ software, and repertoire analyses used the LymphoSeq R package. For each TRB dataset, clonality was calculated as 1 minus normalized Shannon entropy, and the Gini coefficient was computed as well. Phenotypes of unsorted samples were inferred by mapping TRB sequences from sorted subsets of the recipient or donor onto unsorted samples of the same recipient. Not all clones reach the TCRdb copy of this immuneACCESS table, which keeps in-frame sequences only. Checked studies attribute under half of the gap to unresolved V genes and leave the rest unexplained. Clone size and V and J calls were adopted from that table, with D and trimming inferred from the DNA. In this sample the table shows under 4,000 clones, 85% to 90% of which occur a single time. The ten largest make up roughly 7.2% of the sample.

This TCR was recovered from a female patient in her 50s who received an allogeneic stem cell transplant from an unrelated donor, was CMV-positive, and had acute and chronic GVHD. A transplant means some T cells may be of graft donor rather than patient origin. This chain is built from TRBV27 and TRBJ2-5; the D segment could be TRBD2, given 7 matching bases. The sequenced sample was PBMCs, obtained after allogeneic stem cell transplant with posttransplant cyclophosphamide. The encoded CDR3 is CASSLFGGLRETQYF. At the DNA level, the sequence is TGTGCCAGCAGTTTATTCGGGGGGCTGAGGGAGACCCAGTACTTC.